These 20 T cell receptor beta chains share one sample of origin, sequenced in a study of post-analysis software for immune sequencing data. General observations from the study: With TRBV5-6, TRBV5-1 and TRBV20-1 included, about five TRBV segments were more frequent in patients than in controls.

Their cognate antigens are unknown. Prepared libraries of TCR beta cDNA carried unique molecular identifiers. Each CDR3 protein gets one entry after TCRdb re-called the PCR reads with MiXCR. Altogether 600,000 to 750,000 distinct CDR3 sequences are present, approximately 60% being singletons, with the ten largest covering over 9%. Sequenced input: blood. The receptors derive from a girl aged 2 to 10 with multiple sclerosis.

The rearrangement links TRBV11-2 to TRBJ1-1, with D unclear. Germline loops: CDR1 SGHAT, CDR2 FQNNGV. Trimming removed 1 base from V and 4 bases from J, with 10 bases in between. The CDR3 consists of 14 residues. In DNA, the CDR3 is TGTGCCAGCAGCTTAGCCGACCGGGGCACTGAAGCTTTCTTT. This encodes CASSLADRGTEAFF. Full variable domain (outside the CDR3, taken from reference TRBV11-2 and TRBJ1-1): EAGVAQSPRYKIIEKRQSVAFWCNPISGHATLYWYQQILGQGPKLLIQFQNNGVVDDSQLPKDRFSAERLKGVDSTLKIQPAKLEDSAVYLCASSLADRGTEAFFGQGTRLTVV.

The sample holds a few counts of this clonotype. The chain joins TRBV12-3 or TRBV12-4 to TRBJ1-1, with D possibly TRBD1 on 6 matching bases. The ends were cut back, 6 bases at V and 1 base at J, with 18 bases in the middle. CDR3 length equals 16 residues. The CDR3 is CASSGGRDTSNTEAFF. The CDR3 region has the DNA TGTGCCAGCAGCGGGGGGAGGGACACCTCGAACACTGAAGCTTTCTTT.

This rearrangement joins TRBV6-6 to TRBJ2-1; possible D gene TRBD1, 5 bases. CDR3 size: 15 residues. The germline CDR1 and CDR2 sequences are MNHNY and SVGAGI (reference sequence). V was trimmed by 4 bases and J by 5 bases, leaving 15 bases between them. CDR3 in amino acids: CASSFRARAHNEQFF. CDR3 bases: TGTGCCAGCAGTTTTCGAGCCAGGGCCCACAATGAGCAGTTCTTC.

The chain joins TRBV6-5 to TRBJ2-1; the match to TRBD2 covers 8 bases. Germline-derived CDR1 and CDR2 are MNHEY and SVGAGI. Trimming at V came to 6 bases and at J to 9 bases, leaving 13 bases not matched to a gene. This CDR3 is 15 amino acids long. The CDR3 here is CASSLGLEVRGEQFF. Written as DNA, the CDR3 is TGTGCCAGCAGCCTGGGACTAGAGGTTCGCGGTGAGCAGTTCTTC.

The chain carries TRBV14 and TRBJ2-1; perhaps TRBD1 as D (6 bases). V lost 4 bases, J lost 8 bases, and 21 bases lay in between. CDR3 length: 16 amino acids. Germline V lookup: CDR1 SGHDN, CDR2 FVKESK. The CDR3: CASSRGQLVSWDEQFF. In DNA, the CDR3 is TGTGCCAGCAGCCGCGGACAGTTGGTCTCGTGGGATGAGCAGTTCTTC.

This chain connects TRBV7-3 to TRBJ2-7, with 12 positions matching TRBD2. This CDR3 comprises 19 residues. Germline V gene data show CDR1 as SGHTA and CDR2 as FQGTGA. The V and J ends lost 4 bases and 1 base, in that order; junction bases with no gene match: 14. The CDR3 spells CASSSPILTSGSPSYEQYF. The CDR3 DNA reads TGTGCCAGCAGCTCCCCAATTCTGACTAGCGGGAGCCCTTCCTACGAGCAGTACTTC. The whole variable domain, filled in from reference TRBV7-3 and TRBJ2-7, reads GAGVSQTPSNKVTEKGKYVELRCDPISGHTALYWYRQSLGQGPEFLIYFQGTGAADDSGLPNDRFFAVRPEGSVSTLKIQRTERGDSAVYLCASSSPILTSGSPSYEQYFGPGTRLTVT.

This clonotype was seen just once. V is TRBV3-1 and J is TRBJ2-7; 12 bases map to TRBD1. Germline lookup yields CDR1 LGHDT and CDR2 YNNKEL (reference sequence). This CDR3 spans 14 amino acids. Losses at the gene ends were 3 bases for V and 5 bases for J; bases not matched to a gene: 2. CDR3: CASSQRDRGHEQYF. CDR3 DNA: TGTGCCAGCAGCCAGCGGGACAGGGGGCACGAGCAGTACTTC.

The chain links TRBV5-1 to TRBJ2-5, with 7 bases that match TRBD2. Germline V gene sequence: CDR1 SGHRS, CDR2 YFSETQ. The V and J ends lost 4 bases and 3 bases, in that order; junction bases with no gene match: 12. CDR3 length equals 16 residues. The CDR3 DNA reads TGCGCCAGCAGCCTAGAGAGGGCGGGAGTTAAAGAGACCCAGTACTTC. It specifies CASSLERAGVKETQYF.

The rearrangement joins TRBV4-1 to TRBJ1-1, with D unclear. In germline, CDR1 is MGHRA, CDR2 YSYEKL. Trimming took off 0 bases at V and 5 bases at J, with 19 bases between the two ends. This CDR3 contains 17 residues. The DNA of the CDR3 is TGCGCCAGCAGCCAAGACGCGTTAAACAGCCTGGGGACTGAAGCTTTCTTT. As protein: CASSQDALNSLGTEAFF.

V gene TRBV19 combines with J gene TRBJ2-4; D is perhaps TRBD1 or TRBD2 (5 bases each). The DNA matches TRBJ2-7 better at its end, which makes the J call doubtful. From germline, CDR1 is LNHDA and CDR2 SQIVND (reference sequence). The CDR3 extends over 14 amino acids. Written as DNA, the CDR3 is TGTGCCAGTAGTAACCGGGGCGATTATTACGAGCAGTACTTC. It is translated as CASSNRGDYYEQYF.

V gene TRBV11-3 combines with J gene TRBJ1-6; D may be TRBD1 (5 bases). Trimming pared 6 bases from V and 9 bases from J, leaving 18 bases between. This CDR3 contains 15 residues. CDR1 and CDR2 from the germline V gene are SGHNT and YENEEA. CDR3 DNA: TGTGCCAGCAGTTTTAGCGGCCAGGGCTCTTCACCCCTCCACTTT. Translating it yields CASSFSGQGSSPLHF. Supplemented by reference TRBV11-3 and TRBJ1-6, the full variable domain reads EAGVVQSPRYKIIEKKQPVAFWCNPISGHNTLYWYLQNLGQGPELLIRYENEEAVDDSQLPKDRFSAERLKGVDSTLKIQPAELGDSAVYLCASSFSGQGSSPLHFGNGTRLTVT.

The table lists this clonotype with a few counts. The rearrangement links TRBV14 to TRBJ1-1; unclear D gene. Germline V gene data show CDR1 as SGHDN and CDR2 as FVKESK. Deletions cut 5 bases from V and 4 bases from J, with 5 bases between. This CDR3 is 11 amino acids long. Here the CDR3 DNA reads TGTGCCAGCAGCTCTTTCACTGAAGCTTTCTTT. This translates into CASSSFTEAFF.

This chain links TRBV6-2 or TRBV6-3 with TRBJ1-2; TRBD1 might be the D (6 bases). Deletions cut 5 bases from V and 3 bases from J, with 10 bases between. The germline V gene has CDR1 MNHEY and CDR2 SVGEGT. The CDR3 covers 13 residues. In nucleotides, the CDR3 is TGTGCCAGCAGTCAGACAGGCTACTATGGCTACACCTTC. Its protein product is CASSQTGYYGYTF.

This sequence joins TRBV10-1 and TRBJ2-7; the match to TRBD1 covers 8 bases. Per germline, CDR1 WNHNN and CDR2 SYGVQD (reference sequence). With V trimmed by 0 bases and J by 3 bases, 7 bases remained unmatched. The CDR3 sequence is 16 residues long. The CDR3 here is CASSESGQGAYYEQYF. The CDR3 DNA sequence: TGCGCCAGCAGTGAGTCTGGGCAGGGGGCTTACTACGAGCAGTACTTC.

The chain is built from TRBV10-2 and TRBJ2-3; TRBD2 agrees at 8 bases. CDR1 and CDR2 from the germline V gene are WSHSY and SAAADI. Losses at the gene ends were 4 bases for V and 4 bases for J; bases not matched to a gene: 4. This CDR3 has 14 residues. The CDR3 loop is CASSAAGVADTQYF. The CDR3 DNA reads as TGCGCCAGCAGTGCAGCGGGAGTTGCAGATACGCAGTATTTT.

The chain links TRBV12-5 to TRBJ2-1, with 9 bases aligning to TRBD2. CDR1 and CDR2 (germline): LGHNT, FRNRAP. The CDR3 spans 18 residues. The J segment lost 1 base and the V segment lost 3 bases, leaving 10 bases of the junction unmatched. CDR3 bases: TGTGCTAGTGGTTTCGCCACCTCTAGCGGGGATTCCTACAATGAGCAGTTCTTC. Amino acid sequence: CASGFATSSGDSYNEQFF.

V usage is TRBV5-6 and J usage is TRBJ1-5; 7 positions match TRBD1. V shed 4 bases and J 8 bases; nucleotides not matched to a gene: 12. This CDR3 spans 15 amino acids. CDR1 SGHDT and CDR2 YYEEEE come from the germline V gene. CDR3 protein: CASSLLSDREKPQHF. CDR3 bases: TGTGCCAGCAGCCTGCTCTCCGACAGGGAGAAGCCCCAGCATTTT.

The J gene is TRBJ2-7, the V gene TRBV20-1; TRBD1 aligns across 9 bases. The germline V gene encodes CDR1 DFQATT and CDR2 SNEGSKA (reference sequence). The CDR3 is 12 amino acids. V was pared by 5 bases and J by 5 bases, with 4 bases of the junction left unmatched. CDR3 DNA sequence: TGCAGTGCTCCGGGACAGGGAAACGAGCAGTACTTC. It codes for CSAPGQGNEQYF.

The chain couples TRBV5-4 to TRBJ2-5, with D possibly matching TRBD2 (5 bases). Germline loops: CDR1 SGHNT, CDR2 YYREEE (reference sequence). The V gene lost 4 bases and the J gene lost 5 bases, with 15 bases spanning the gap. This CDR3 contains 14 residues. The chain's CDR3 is CASSLRLGEETQYF. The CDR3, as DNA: TGTGCCAGCAGCCTCAGACTGGGAGAGGAGACCCAGTACTTC.

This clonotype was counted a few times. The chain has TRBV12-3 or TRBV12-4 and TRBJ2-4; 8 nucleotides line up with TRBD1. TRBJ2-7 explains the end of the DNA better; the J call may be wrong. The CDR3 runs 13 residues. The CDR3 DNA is TGTGCCAGCAGTTTCTGGACAGGGACCGAGCAGTACTTC. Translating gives CASSFWTGTEQYF.